This TCR beta chain was sequenced during a study of TIL therapy for anti-PD-1-resistant metastatic lung cancer. The wider study: Patients had a median age of nearly 55 years (range about 38-85). Most patients had lung adenocarcinoma.

The libraries were made with immunoSEQ v3. Sequencing used immunoSEQ multiplex PCR; TCRdb keeps in-frame clones, though not all of them. The data contain 45,000 to 60,000 clones, about 80% of them singletons. The CDR3 totals 15 residues. Germline CDR1 and CDR2: MGHRA and YSYEKL. Trimming removed 2 bases from V and 7 bases from J, with 15 bases in between. The time point here: pre-treatment sample, taken before nivolumab and TIL therapy. This receptor was taken from a woman aged 30 to 85 with non-small cell lung cancer. J is TRBJ2-1 and V is TRBV4-1; no clear D gene. Sequenced here: blood, sampled at baseline. CDR3 sequence (DNA): TGCGCCAGCAGCCAATTGGGCGAGGCCGGGAATGAGCAGTTCTTC. It specifies CASSQLGEAGNEQFF.